This T cell receptor beta chain was identified during a study of shared clonotypes between healthy human individuals. TCRdb's copy holds only in-frame clones and misses some; the assay was immunoSEQ multiplex PCR. Found here are a few million clones, around 95% of them singletons; the top ten hold 0.13%. Sample: naive CD4+ T cells sorted from blood. Subset reported: CD45RA+ positively selected. The clonotype comes from a young man in good health.

In DNA, the CDR3 is TGTGCCAGCAGCCAAAGGGACAGGGGAACCGGGGAGCTGTTTTTT. It specifies CASSQRDRGTGELFF. The chain combines TRBV11-3 with TRBJ2-2; 10 bases match TRBD1. The CDR3 runs 15 residues. The germline V gene encodes CDR1 SGHNT and CDR2 YENEEA. V lost 5 bases to trimming and J lost 5 bases; unmatched junction nucleotides: 5. Filled out from reference TRBV11-3 and TRBJ2-2, the complete variable domain reads EAGVVQSPRYKIIEKKQPVAFWCNPISGHNTLYWYLQNLGQGPELLIRYENEEAVDDSQLPKDRFSAERLKGVDSTLKIQPAELGDSAVYLCASSQRDRGTGELFFGEGSRLTVL.